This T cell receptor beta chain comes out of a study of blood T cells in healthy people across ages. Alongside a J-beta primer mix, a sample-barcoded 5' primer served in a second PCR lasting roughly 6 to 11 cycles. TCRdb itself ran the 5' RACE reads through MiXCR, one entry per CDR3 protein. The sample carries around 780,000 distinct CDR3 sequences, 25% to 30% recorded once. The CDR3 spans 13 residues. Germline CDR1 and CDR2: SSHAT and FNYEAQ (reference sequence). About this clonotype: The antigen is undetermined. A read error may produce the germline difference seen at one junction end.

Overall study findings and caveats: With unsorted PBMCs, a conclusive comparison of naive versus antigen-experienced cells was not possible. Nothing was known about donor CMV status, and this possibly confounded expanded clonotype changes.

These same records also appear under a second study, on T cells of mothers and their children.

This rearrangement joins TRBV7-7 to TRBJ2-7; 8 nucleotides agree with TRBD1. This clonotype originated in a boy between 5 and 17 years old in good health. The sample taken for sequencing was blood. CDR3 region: CASSAFRGREQYF. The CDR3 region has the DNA TGTGCTAGCAGCGCATTCAGGGGGCGTGAGCAGTACTTC. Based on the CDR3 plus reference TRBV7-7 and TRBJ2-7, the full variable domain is GAGVSQSPRYKVTKRGQDVTLRCDPISSHATLYWYQQALGQGPEFLTYFNYEAQPDKSGLPSDRFSAERPEGSISTLTIQRTEQRDSAMYRCASSAFRGREQYFGPGTRLTVT.